This entry lists 2 T cell receptor beta chains sequenced from one sample in a study of OX40 agonist ivuxolimab in advanced cancers. The repertoire was sequenced with immunoSEQ multiplex PCR; TCRdb's copy has only in-frame clones and lacks some. The table includes tens of thousands of clones, approximately 86% detected once. Here the sequenced sample was CD4+ or CD8+ T cells sorted from blood, taken in a trial of the OX40 agonist ivuxolimab. Receptors originate from an adult with an advanced solid tumor such as melanoma, head and neck, liver or kidney cancer.

The rearrangement links TRBV5-6 to TRBJ2-7; D remains ambiguous. V lost 0 bases, J lost 4 bases, and 5 bases lay in between. Germline CDR1 SGHDT, CDR2 YYEEEE. The CDR3 is 12 amino acids. CDR3 sequence reads: CASSLAWYEQYF. Here the CDR3 DNA reads TGTGCCAGCAGCTTGGCGTGGTACGAGCAGTACTTC.

This chain connects TRBV6-1 to TRBJ1-5; 9 bases match TRBD1. V lost 3 bases and J lost 6; bases outside the gene matches: 9. In germline, CDR1 is MNHNS, CDR2 SASEGT. The CDR3 contains 16 residues. The CDR3, as DNA: TGTGCCAGCAGTGATCGGGACAGGGTATTAGGTCAGCCCCAGCATTTT. Amino acid sequence: CASSDRDRVLGQPQHF.